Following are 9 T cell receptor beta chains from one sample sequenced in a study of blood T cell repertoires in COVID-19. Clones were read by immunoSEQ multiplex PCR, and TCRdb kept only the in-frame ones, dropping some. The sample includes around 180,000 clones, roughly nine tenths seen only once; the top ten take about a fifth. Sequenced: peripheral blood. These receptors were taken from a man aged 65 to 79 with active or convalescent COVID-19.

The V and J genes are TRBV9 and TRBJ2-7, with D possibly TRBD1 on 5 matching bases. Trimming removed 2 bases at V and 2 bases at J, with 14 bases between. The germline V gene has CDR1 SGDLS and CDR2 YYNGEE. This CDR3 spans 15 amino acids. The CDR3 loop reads CASSVGDQGTYEQYF. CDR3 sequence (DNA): TGTGCCAGCAGCGTTGGAGACCAGGGTACCTACGAGCAGTACTTC.

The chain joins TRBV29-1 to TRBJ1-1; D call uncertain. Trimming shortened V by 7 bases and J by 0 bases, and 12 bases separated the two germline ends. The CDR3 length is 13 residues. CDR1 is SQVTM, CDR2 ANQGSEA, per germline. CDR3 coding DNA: TGCAGCGCCAAACGATCTATGAACACTGAAGCTTTCTTT. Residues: CSAKRSMNTEAFF.

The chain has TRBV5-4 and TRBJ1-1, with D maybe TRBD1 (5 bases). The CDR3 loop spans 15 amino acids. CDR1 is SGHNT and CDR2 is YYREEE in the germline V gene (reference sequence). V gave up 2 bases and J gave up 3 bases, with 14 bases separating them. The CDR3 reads CASSLENRLYTEAFF. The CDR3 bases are TGTGCCAGCAGCTTAGAGAACAGGTTATACACTGAAGCTTTCTTT.

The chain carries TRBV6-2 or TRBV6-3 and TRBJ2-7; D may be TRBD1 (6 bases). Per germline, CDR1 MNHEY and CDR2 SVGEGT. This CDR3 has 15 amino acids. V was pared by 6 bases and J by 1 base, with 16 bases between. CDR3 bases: TGTGCCAGCAGACCTCACAGGGATCGGTCCTACGAGCAGTACTTC. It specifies CASRPHRDRSYEQYF.

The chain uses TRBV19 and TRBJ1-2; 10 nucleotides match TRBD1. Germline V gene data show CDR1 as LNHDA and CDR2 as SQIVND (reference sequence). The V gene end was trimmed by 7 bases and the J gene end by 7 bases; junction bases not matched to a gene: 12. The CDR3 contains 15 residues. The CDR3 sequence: CASTPWGTGDRGYTF. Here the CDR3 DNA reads TGTGCCAGTACCCCGTGGGGGACAGGGGATCGTGGCTACACCTTC.

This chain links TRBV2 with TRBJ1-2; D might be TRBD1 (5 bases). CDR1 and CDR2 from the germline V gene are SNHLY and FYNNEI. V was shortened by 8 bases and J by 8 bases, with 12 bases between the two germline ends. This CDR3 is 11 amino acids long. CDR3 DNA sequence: TGTGCCAGCGGAGGGGACTGGGGCTACACCTTC. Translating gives CASGGDWGYTF.

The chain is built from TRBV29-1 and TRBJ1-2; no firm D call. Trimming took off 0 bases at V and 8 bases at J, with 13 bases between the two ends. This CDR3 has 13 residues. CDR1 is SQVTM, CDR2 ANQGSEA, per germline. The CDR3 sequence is CSVEDRNLRGYTF. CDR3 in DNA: TGCAGCGTTGAAGATCGGAACCTCAGGGGCTACACCTTC.

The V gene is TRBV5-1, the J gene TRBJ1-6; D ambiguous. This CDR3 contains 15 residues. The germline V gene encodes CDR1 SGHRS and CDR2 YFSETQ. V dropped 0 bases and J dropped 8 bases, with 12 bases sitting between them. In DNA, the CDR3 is TGCGCCAGCAGCTTGGAAACAGCTAAGGATTCACCCCTCCACTTT. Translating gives CASSLETAKDSPLHF. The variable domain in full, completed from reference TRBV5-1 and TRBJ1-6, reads KAGVTQTPRYLIKTRGQQVTLSCSPISGHRSVSWYQQTPGQGLQFLFEYFSETQRNKGNFPGRFSGRQFSNSRSEMNVSTLELGDSALYLCASSLETAKDSPLHFGNGTRLTVT.

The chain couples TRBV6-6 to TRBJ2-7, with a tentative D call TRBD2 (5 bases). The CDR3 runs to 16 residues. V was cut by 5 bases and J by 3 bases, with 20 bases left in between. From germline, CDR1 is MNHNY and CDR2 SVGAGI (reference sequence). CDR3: CASSPSQADLVYEQYF. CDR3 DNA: TGTGCCAGCAGTCCTAGCCAGGCCGACCTCGTCTACGAGCAGTACTTC.